Presented here are 32 T cell receptor beta chains from one specimen sequenced in a study of T cell responses to AZD1222 COVID-19 vaccine. Some clones are missing from TCRdb's copy, which holds only in-frame ones; the method was immunoSEQ multiplex PCR. The sample holds 150,000 to 200,000 clones, around 87% seen once. The sample was peripheral blood, taken on day 0 of MenACWY control vaccination. Source of these receptors: an adult in good health.

The V gene is TRBV7-9, the J gene TRBJ1-2; tentatively, D is TRBD1 (6 bases). Germline values: CDR1 SEHNR, CDR2 FQNEAQ (reference sequence). With 4 bases removed from V and 4 bases from J, the gap between germline ends came to 13 bases. The CDR3 loop spans 14 amino acids. CDR3 loop: CASSYAGDAYGYTF. The CDR3 coding sequence is TGTGCCAGCAGCTACGCAGGGGACGCCTATGGCTACACCTTC.

The rearrangement uses TRBV19 and TRBJ2-5; D possibly uses TRBD1 or TRBD2 (5 bases each). The CDR3 extends over 14 amino acids. The germline V and J ends were trimmed by 5 bases and 4 bases, with 14 bases remaining between them. CDR1 is LNHDA and CDR2 is SQIVND in the germline V gene (reference sequence). The CDR3 here is CASSPRGRAETQYF. The DNA for the CDR3 is TGTGCCAGTAGTCCCCGGGGCAGGGCAGAGACCCAGTACTTC.

This chain uses TRBV19 with TRBJ1-2; TRBD1 matches 7 bases. Germline V gene data show CDR1 as LNHDA and CDR2 as SQIVND (reference sequence). This CDR3 spans 15 amino acids. Trimming cost V 6 bases and J 1 base; bases outside gene matches: 8. CDR3 DNA sequence: TGTGCCAGTAGATCTTGGGACAGCCTTAACTATGGCTACACCTTC. Its translation is CASRSWDSLNYGYTF.

This clone was seen a handful of times. The J gene is TRBJ2-3, the V gene TRBV7-9, with 7 positions matching TRBD1. This CDR3 spans 13 amino acids. The V segment lost 3 bases and the J segment 4 bases; nucleotides outside the gene matches: 1. Germline CDR1 and CDR2: SEHNR and FQNEAQ (reference sequence). The CDR3 nucleotides are TGTGCCAGCAGCTTCACAGGGGCAGATACGCAGTATTTT. Its protein is CASSFTGADTQYF.

V usage is TRBV28 and J usage is TRBJ1-1; D is uncertain. The CDR3 is made up of 15 amino acids. The germline V and J ends were trimmed by 4 bases and 1 base, with 13 bases remaining between them. CDR1 is MDHEN, CDR2 SYDVKM, per germline. The CDR3 loop reads CASSYDTPRNTEAFF. In DNA form, the CDR3 reads TGTGCCAGCAGTTACGACACCCCAAGGAACACTGAAGCTTTCTTT.

The rearrangement joins TRBV19 to TRBJ1-6, with 8 bases that match TRBD1. V trimming: 3 bases; J trimming: 9 bases; junction bases outside the gene matches: 10. CDR1 is LNHDA, CDR2 SQIVND, per germline (reference sequence). The CDR3 totals 16 residues. CDR3 DNA sequence: TGTGCCAGTAGTATCAATGGACAGGGCGGTGTTTCACCCCTCCACTTT. Translation: CASSINGQGGVSPLHF.

This rearrangement joins TRBV7-9 to TRBJ1-1; tentatively, D is TRBD1 (6 bases). CDR1 is SEHNR, CDR2 FQNEAQ, per germline (reference sequence). CDR3 length: 16 residues. Between the trimmed V and J ends, which lost 4 bases and 2 bases, there was a span of 17 bases. CDR3 residues: CASSSNRDARNTEAFF. As DNA, the CDR3 is TGTGCCAGCAGCTCAAACAGGGACGCTCGAAACACTGAAGCTTTCTTT.

For the CDR3, the DNA is TGTGCCAGCCTCCAACGGGGGGACGTAGTCCGAGAGCAGTACTTC. Its protein is CASLQRGDVVREQYF. V is TRBV6-5 and J is TRBJ2-7, with TRBD2 matching over 7 bases. The CDR3 has 15 amino acids. Trimming took 8 bases from V and 7 from J; bases not matched to a gene: 17. Germline lookup yields CDR1 MNHEY and CDR2 SVGAGI.

The chain has TRBV6-5 and TRBJ2-7; 10 bases map to TRBD1. CDR1 is MNHEY and CDR2 is SVGAGI in the germline V gene. CDR3 length: 14 residues. V lost 4 bases and J lost 3; bases outside the gene matches: 3. The CDR3 nucleotides are TGTGCCAGCAGTTCCGGGACAGGGGTCTACGAGCAGTACTTC. This codes for CASSSGTGVYEQYF.

There are a few counts of this clone. The CDR3 bases are TGTGCCAGCAGCCCCCGACAGGCCCCCTACGAGCAGTACTTC. Translating gives CASSPRQAPYEQYF. V gene TRBV7-2 combines with J gene TRBJ2-7; D perhaps matches TRBD1 (6 bases). The germline CDR1 and CDR2 sequences are SGHTA and FQGNSA. The V and J ends lost 5 bases and 2 bases respectively, with 13 bases between them. There are 14 residues in the CDR3.

This clone was counted a few times. This sequence joins TRBV6-5 and TRBJ1-6; TRBD1 is a possible D gene (5 bases). The V end lost 6 bases, the J end lost 14 bases, and 14 bases lay between the germline ends. This CDR3 region has 12 residues. CDR1 and CDR2 (germline): MNHEY, SVGAGI. The CDR3 loop is CASSDEGFALHF. CDR3 nucleotides: TGTGCCAGCAGCGATGAGGGGTTCGCCCTCCACTTT.

This chain connects TRBV27 to TRBJ2-7; D not resolved. Trimming cost V 4 bases and J 2 bases, with 9 bases left between them. The CDR3 runs 13 residues. Per germline, CDR1 MNHEY and CDR2 SMNVEV (reference sequence). CDR3 protein: CASSSLGPYEQYF. In DNA, the CDR3 is TGTGCCAGCAGTTCCCTCGGTCCCTACGAGCAGTACTTC.

This clone was detected only once. This chain connects TRBV13 to TRBJ2-2; D remains unclear. CDR1 is PRHDT and CDR2 is FYEKMQ in the germline V gene (reference sequence). V was pared by 0 bases and J by 7 bases, with 12 bases between. The CDR3 runs 15 residues. CDR3 amino acids: CASSLGGPPIGELFF. The CDR3 DNA sequence: TGTGCCAGCAGCTTAGGAGGCCCCCCTATCGGGGAGCTGTTTTTT.

The genes are TRBV6-5 and TRBJ1-5; D unresolved. The germline V gene encodes CDR1 MNHEY and CDR2 SVGAGI. V dropped 7 bases and J dropped 0 bases, with 10 bases sitting between them. This CDR3 comprises 14 residues. In nucleotides, the CDR3 is TGTGCCAGCACCGTACAGTATAGCAATCAGCCCCAGCATTTT. It specifies CASTVQYSNQPQHF.

The V and J genes are TRBV28 and TRBJ1-1, with D possibly matching TRBD1 (6 bases). Germline V gene lookup returns CDR1 MDHEN and CDR2 SYDVKM. The CDR3 has 15 amino acids. V lost 1 base to trimming and J lost 6 bases, with 15 bases between them. The CDR3 is CASSLSGGGQPEAFF. Here the CDR3 DNA reads TGTGCCAGCAGTTTATCCGGGGGCGGTCAACCTGAAGCTTTCTTT.

The chain is built from TRBV28 and TRBJ1-5; possible D gene TRBD1, 5 bases. Germline CDR1 MDHEN, CDR2 SYDVKM. The CDR3 has 16 residues. Trimming removed 5 bases from V and 2 bases from J, with 16 bases in between. CDR3 sequence: CASSQVLGAGNQPQHF. CDR3 bases: TGTGCCAGCAGTCAGGTCCTAGGGGCCGGCAATCAGCCCCAGCATTTT.

The chain is built from TRBV3-1 (or the pseudogene TRBV3-2) and TRBJ2-2, with TRBD1 identical over 8 bases. With V trimmed by 2 bases and J by 5 bases, 4 bases remained unmatched. The CDR3 has 15 amino acids. In germline, CDR1 is LGHDT, CDR2 YNNKEL (reference sequence). The CDR3 region has the DNA TGTGCCAGCAGCCAACTACAGGGGGTGACCGGGGAGCTGTTTTTT. Translation gives CASSQLQGVTGELFF.

This clone came up once. The chain employs TRBV18 and TRBJ1-1, with D tentatively TRBD1 (6 bases). CDR1 is KGHSH and CDR2 is LQKENI in the germline V gene. The CDR3 runs 15 residues. V was pared by 5 bases and J by 4 bases, with 17 bases between. Here the CDR3 DNA reads TGTGCCAGCTCATCGAACAGGGCTTTGGGCACTGAAGCTTTCTTT. Encoded protein: CASSSNRALGTEAFF.

This clone was counted once. This chain joins TRBV5-1 and TRBJ2-7; D possibly corresponds to TRBD1 (6 bases). V shed 0 bases and J shed 5 bases, with 15 bases lying between them. CDR1 is SGHRS, CDR2 YFSETQ, per germline. This CDR3 spans 15 amino acids. CDR3 DNA sequence: TGCGCCAGCAGCTTGGGTTTACAGGGTTTAGACGAGCAGTACTTC. This codes for CASSLGLQGLDEQYF. Full variable domain (outside the CDR3, taken from reference TRBV5-1 and TRBJ2-7): KAGVTQTPRYLIKTRGQQVTLSCSPISGHRSVSWYQQTPGQGLQFLFEYFSETQRNKGNFPGRFSGRQFSNSRSEMNVSTLELGDSALYLCASSLGLQGLDEQYFGPGTRLTVT.

The CDR3 region has the DNA TGCGCCAGCAGCTTGGAGGGACAGGGCTTCTATGGCTACACCTTC. As protein: CASSLEGQGFYGYTF. This sequence joins TRBV5-1 and TRBJ1-2; TRBD1 agrees at 9 bases. Trimming removed 0 bases from V and 4 bases from J; junction bases left unmatched: 4. This CDR3 region has 15 residues. CDR1 SGHRS and CDR2 YFSETQ come from the germline V gene.

This clone showed up just a few times. The rearrangement uses TRBV4-1 and TRBJ1-6, with 7 bases that match TRBD1. Germline loops: CDR1 MGHRA, CDR2 YSYEKL. The CDR3 covers 15 residues. V gave up 5 bases and J gave up 4 bases; unmatched junction bases: 5. The CDR3 is CASSTGEGYNSPLHF. CDR3 coding DNA: TGCGCCAGCAGCACAGGGGAAGGGTATAATTCACCCCTCCACTTT.

The CDR3 loop is CASSLLGTEAFF. The CDR3 nucleotides are TGTGCCAGCAGCTTGTTGGGCACTGAAGCTTTCTTT. This chain uses TRBV5-4 with TRBJ1-1, with no clear D. The germline V gene has CDR1 SGHNT and CDR2 YYREEE (reference sequence). The CDR3 totals 12 residues. With 1 base removed from V and 4 bases from J, the gap between germline ends came to 5 bases.

The chain combines TRBV7-2 with TRBJ2-2, with 7 bases that match TRBD2. With 4 bases clipped from V and 2 bases from J, the junction kept 10 bases outside the gene matches. The CDR3 covers 17 residues. CDR1 and CDR2 from the germline V gene are SGHTA and FQGNSA. In DNA, the CDR3 is TGTGCCAGCAGCTACCCCTCGGGGGGAGACAACACCGGGGAGCTGTTTTTT. This sequence encodes CASSYPSGGDNTGELFF.

The chain uses TRBV12-3 or TRBV12-4 and TRBJ2-7; TRBD2 agrees at 7 bases. The CDR3 is 12 amino acids. The V and J ends lost 5 bases and 7 bases, in that order; junction bases with no gene match: 5. This chain's CDR3 is CASSLGGWEQYF. In DNA form, the CDR3 reads TGTGCCAGCAGTCTCGGGGGGTGGGAGCAGTACTTC.

The chain joins TRBV6-6 to TRBJ2-7, with 12 bases lining up with TRBD2. This CDR3 has 16 amino acids. Germline CDR1 and CDR2: MNHNY and SVGAGI (reference sequence). J gave up 6 bases and V 5 bases, and 11 bases lay outside the gene matches. The CDR3 sequence: CASSRRTSGTSGEQYF. CDR3 nucleotides: TGTGCCAGCAGTAGACGGACTAGCGGGACATCGGGCGAGCAGTACTTC.

J is TRBJ2-7 and V is TRBV5-6; the D is unclear. The CDR3 sequence is 12 residues long. Deletions cut 4 bases from V and 0 bases from J, with 5 bases between. CDR1 and CDR2 (germline): SGHDT, YYEEEE. CDR3 coding DNA: TGTGCCAGCAGCGACACCTCCTACGAGCAGTACTTC. This gives the protein CASSDTSYEQYF. The full variable domain, in which reference TRBV5-6 and TRBJ2-7 provide the parts outside the CDR3, is DAGVTQSPTHLIKTRGQQVTLRCSPKSGHDTVSWYQQALGQGPQFIFQYYEEEERQRGNFPDRFSGHQFPNYSSELNVNALLLGDSALYLCASSDTSYEQYFGPGTRLTVT.

The rearrangement links TRBV28 to TRBJ1-2; perhaps TRBD1 as D (6 bases). This CDR3 has 14 amino acids. With 5 bases removed from V and 2 bases from J, the gap between germline ends came to 12 bases. The germline gives CDR1 MDHEN, CDR2 SYDVKM. In nucleotides, the CDR3 is TGTGCCAGCAGTGCGGGACACCGAAACTATGGCTACACCTTC. Translation gives CASSAGHRNYGYTF.

The chain employs TRBV15 and TRBJ2-1; no definite D call. The CDR3 loop spans 13 amino acids. V was shortened by 0 bases and J by 5 bases, with 5 bases between the two germline ends. CDR1 and CDR2 from the germline V gene are LNHNV and YYDKDF (reference sequence). CDR3 sequence (DNA): TGTGCCACCAGCAGAGATCGGCACAATGAGCAGTTCTTC. Translated: CATSRDRHNEQFF.

This clone was observed a few times. The genes are TRBV6-4 and TRBJ2-1; tentatively, D is TRBD2 (6 bases). Germline loops: CDR1 MRHNA, CDR2 SNTAGT. The CDR3 sequence is 13 residues long. Trimming shortened V by 4 bases and J by 6 bases, and 10 bases separated the two germline ends. The CDR3, as DNA: TGTGCCAGCAGTGCGGGGGACTTCAATGAGCAGTTCTTC. Protein sequence: CASSAGDFNEQFF.

The V call is TRBV5-6, the J call TRBJ1-2, with 7 bases lining up with TRBD1. This CDR3 comprises 14 residues. Trimming cost V 0 bases and J 2 bases; bases outside gene matches: 1. The germline CDR1 and CDR2 sequences are SGHDT and YYEEEE. CDR3 sequence reads: CASSLGDSNYGYTF. As DNA, the CDR3 is TGTGCCAGCAGCTTGGGGGACAGCAACTATGGCTACACCTTC.

V gene TRBV6-5 combines with J gene TRBJ1-4, with TRBD1 matching 7 bases. The ends lost 10 bases at V and 5 bases at J; junction bases unmatched: 7. From germline, CDR1 is MNHEY and CDR2 SVGAGI. There are 13 residues in the CDR3. As DNA, the CDR3 is TGTGCCACCCACGACAGGGTAAATGAAAAACTGTTTTTT. It yields the protein CATHDRVNEKLFF.

This rearrangement joins TRBV4-3 to TRBJ2-7; TRBD1 might be the D (6 bases). The germline V and J ends were trimmed by 0 bases and 7 bases, with 7 bases remaining between them. Per the germline V gene, CDR1 is LGHNA and CDR2 is YSLEER. This CDR3 has 12 amino acids. The CDR3 DNA follows: TGCGCCAGCAGCCAAGATGACAGGGAGCAGTACTTC. It is translated as CASSQDDREQYF.